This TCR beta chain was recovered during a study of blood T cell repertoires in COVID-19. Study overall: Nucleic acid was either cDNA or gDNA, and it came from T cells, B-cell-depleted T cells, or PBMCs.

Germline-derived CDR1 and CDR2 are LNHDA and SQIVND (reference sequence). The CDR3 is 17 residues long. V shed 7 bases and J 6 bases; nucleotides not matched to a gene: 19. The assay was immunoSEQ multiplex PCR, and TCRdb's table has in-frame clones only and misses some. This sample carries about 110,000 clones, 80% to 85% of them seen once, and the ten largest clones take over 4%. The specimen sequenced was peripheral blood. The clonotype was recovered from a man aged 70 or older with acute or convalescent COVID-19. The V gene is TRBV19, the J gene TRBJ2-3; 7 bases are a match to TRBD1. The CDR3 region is CASTPSLGQGGLDTQYF. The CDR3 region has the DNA TGTGCCAGTACCCCCAGTCTAGGGCAAGGGGGCTTGGATACGCAGTATTTT. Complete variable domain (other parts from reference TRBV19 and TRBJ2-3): DGGITQSPKYLFRKEGQNVTLSCEQNLNHDAMYWYRQDPGQGLRLIYYSQIVNDFQKGDIAEGYSVSREKKESFPLTVTSAQKNPTAFYLCASTPSLGQGGLDTQYFGPGTRLTVL.